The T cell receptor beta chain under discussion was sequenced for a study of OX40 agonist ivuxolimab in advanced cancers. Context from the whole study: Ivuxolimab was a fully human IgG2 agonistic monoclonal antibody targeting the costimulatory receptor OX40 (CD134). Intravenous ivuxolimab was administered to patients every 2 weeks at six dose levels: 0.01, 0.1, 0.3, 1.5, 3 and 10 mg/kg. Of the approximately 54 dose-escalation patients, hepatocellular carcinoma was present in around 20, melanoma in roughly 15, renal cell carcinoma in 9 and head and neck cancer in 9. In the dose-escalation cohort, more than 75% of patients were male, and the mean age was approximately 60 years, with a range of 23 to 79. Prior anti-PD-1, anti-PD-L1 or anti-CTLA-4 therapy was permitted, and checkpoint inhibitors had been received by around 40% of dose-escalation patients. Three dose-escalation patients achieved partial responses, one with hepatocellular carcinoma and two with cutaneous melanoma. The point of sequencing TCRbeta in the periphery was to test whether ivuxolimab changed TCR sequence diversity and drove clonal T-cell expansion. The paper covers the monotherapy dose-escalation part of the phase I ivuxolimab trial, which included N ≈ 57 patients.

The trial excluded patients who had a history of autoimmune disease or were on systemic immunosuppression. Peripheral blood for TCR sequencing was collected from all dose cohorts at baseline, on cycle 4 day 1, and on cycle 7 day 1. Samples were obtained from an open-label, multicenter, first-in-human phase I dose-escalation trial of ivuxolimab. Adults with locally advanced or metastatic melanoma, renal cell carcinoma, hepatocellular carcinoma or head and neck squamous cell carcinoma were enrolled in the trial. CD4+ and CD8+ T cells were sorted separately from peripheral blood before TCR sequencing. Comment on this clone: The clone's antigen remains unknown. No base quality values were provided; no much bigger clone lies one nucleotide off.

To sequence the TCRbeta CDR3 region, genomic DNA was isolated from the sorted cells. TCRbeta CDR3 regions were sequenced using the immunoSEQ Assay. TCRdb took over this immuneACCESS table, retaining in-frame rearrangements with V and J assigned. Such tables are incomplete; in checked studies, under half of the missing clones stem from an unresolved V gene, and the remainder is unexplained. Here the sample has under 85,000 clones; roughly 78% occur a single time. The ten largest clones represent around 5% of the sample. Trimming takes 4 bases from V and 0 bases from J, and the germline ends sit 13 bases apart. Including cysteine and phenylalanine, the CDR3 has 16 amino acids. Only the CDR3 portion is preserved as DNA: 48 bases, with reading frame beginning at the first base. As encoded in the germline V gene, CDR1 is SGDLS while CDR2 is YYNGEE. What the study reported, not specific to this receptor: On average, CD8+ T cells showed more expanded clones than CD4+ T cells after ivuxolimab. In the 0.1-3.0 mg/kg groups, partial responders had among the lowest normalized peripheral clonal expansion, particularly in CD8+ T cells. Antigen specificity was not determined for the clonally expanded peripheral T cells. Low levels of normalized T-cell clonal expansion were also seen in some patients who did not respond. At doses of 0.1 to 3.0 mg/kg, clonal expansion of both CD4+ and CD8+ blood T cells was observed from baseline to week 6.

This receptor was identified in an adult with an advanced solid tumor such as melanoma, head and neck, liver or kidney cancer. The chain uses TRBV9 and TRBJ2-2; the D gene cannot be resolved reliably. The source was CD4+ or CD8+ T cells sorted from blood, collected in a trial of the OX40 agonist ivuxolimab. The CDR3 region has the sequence CASSLMISANTGELFF. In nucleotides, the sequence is TGTGCCAGCAGCCTTATGATCTCAGCGAACACCGGGGAGCTGTTTTTT.